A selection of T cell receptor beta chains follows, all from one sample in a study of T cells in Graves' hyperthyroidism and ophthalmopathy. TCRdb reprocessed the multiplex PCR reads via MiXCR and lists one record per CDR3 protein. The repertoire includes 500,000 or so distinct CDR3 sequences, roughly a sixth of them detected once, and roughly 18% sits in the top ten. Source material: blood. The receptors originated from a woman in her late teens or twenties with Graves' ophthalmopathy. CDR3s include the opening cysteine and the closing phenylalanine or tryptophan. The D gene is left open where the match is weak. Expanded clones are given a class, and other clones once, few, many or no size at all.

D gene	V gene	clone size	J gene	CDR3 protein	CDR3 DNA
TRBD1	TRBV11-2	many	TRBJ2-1	CASSDTGTGGVIAYNEQFF	TGTGCCAGCAGCGATACCGGGACAGGGGGCGTTATCGCCTACAATGAGCAGTTCTTC
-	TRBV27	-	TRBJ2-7	CASSVTADPYEQYF	TGTGCCAGCAGTGTGACAGCGGACCCCTACGAGCAGTACTTC
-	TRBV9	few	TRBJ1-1	CASSVEGHLNTEAFF	TGTGCCAGCAGCGTAGAGGGACACCTGAACACTGAAGCTTTCTTT
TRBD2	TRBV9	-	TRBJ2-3	CASSVVSGETDTQYF	TGTGCCAGCAGCGTAGTTAGCGGGGAGACAGATACGCAGTATTTT
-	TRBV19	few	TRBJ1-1	CASSIPNLNTEAFF	TGTGCCAGTAGTATACCGAACCTGAACACTGAAGCTTTCTTT
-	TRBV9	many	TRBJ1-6	CASSVGSGEDSPLHF	TGTGCCAGCAGCGTAGGATCAGGGGAAGATTCACCCCTCCACTTT
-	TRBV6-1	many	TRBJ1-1	CASIPPGRMNTEAFF	TGTGCCAGCATTCCTCCGGGACGTATGAACACTGAAGCTTTCTTT
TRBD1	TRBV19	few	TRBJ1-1	CASSIVPQGDLNTEAFF	TGTGCCAGTAGTATAGTTCCACAGGGGGACCTGAACACTGAAGCTTTCTTT
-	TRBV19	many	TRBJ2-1	CASSQTGHIYNEQFF	TGTGCCAGTAGCCAGACAGGTCACATCTACAATGAGCAGTTCTTC
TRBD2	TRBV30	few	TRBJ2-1	CAWRLGAGAGNEQFF	TGTGCCTGGAGGTTAGGGGCGGGAGCAGGCAATGAGCAGTTCTTC
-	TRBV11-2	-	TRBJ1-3	CASSPAGGTTGNTIYF	TGTGCCAGCAGCCCGGCCGGGGGGACCACTGGAAACACCATATATTTT
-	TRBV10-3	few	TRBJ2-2	CAISDPEGKNTGELFF	TGTGCCATCAGTGATCCCGAAGGGAAGAACACCGGGGAGCTGTTTTTT
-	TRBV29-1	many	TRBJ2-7	CSVEDHGNSYEQYF	TGCAGCGTTGAAGATCACGGGAACTCCTACGAGCAGTACTTC
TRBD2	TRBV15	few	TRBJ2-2	CATDSGRGSSELFF	TGTGCCACCGATAGTGGGAGGGGATCCTCGGAGCTGTTTTTT
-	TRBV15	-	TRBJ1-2	CATSNYSNYGYTF	TGTGCCACCAGCAATTACAGCAACTATGGCTACACCTTC
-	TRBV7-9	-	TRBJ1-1	CASSPLNREAFF	TGTGCCAGCAGCCCCCTAAACAGGGAAGCTTTCTTT
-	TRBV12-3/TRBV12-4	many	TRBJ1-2	CASSKTAPSYGYTF	TGTGCCAGCAGTAAGACAGCACCGTCCTATGGCTACACCTTC
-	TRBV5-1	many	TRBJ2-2	CASSPSWDTGELFF	TGCGCCAGCAGCCCGTCTTGGGACACCGGGGAGCTGTTTTTT
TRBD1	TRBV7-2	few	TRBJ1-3	CASSGGPGQAPSGNTIYF	TGTGCCAGCAGCGGGGGGCCGGGACAGGCTCCCTCTGGAAACACCATATATTTT
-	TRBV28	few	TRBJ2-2	CASSSHATVTGELFF	TGTGCCAGCAGTTCTCACGCGACGGTTACCGGGGAGCTGTTTTTT
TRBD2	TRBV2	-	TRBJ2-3	CASSVGLAGGATDTQYF	TGTGCCAGCAGCGTTGGACTAGCGGGGGGGGCGACAGATACGCAGTATTTT
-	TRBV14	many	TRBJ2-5	CASSQDQDSKETQYF	TGTGCCAGCAGCCAAGATCAGGACTCCAAAGAGACCCAGTACTTC
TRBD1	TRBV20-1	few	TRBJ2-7	CSARADYMGTDTYEQYF	TGCAGTGCTAGAGCTGATTATATGGGGACAGATACCTACGAGCAGTACTTC